The TCR beta chain under discussion was sequenced for a study of OX40 agonist ivuxolimab in advanced cancers. Background for the entire study: Ivuxolimab was an agonistic, fully human IgG2 monoclonal antibody directed against OX40 (CD134), a costimulatory receptor. Peripheral TCRbeta sequencing aimed to test whether ivuxolimab altered TCR sequence diversity and caused clonal T-cell expansion. The paper describes the monotherapy dose-escalation part (N = 52 patients) of the phase I trial of ivuxolimab. In the dose-escalation cohort, 82.7% of patients were male, and the mean age was approximately 60 years, with a range of 23 to 79. Partial responses occurred in three dose-escalation patients, of whom one had hepatocellular carcinoma and two had cutaneous melanoma. Prior anti-PD-1, anti-PD-L1 or anti-CTLA-4 therapy was permitted, and checkpoint inhibitors had been received by about 44% of dose-escalation patients. Among the roughly 52 dose-escalation patients, about 20 had hepatocellular carcinoma, roughly 15 melanoma, 9 renal cell carcinoma and 9 head and neck cancer. Intravenous ivuxolimab was administered to patients every 2 weeks at six dose levels: 0.01, 0.1, 0.3, 1.5, 3 and 10 mg/kg. What the work shows at the level of the full study, not this receptor alone: In partial responders in the 0.1-3.0 mg/kg groups, normalized peripheral clonal expansion was found to be among the lowest, especially among CD8+ T cells. After ivuxolimab, expanded clones were on average more numerous among CD8+ T cells than among CD4+ T cells. Low levels of normalized T-cell clonal expansion were also seen in some nonresponding patients. Which antigens the clonally expanded peripheral T cells were specific for was not determined. At doses from 0.1 to 3.0 mg/kg, clonal expansion was seen in both CD4+ and CD8+ blood T cells between baseline and week 6.

The trial excluded patients who had a history of autoimmune disease or were on systemic immunosuppression. Peripheral blood for TCR sequencing was collected from all dose cohorts at baseline, on cycle 4 day 1, and on cycle 7 day 1. Samples were obtained from an open-label, multicenter, first-in-human phase I dose-escalation trial of ivuxolimab. Adults with locally advanced or metastatic head and neck squamous cell, hepatocellular, melanoma or renal cell carcinoma were enrolled in the trial. Before TCR sequencing, CD4+ T cells and CD8+ T cells from peripheral blood were sorted into separate populations. CDR1 and CDR2 were assigned from the germline V gene (reference sequence) as WNHNN and SYGVQD. There are 14 amino acids in the CDR3, from cysteine to phenylalanine inclusive. Only the CDR3 part of the read is kept: 42 bases, read in frame from the first base. Trimming costs V 2 bases and J 2 bases, and their ends lie 8 bases apart.

Notes on this clone: It has no known antigen specificity. Within one base of it there is no much larger clone, and no base qualities were kept.

Genomic DNA was isolated from the sorted cells so that the TCRbeta CDR3 region could be sequenced. The immunoSEQ Assay was used to sequence the TCRbeta CDR3 regions. This is the immuneACCESS table as TCRdb keeps it, with only in-frame sequences that have V and J called. A part of the clones is gone; compared with another copy, unresolved V genes explain less than half, and the rest is unexplained. The sample has about 79,000 clones on record, about 90% of them singletons. Less than 0.35% of the sample rests with the top ten. The sequencing here drew on CD4+ or CD8+ T cells sorted from blood, taken in a trial of the OX40 agonist ivuxolimab. The sequence links TRBV10-1 to TRBJ2-3; the D segment cannot be called with confidence. This receptor was obtained from an adult with an advanced solid tumor such as melanoma, head and neck, liver or kidney cancer. The CDR3 reads as follows: CASSEGKNTDTQYF. The nucleotides read TGCGCCAGCAGTGAGGGGAAGAACACAGATACGCAGTATTTT.